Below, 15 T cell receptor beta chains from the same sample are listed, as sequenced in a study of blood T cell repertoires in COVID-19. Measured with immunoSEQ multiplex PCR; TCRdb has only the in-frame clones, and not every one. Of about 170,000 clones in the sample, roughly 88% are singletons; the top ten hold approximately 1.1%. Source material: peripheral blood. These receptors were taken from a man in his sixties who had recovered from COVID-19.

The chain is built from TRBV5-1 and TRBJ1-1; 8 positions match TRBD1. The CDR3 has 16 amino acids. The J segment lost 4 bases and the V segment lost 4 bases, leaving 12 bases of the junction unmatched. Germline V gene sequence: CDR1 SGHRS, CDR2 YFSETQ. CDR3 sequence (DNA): TGCGCCAGCAGCGTAAAGGACAGGGCGGGGAGCACTGAAGCTTTCTTT. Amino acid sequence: CASSVKDRAGSTEAFF.

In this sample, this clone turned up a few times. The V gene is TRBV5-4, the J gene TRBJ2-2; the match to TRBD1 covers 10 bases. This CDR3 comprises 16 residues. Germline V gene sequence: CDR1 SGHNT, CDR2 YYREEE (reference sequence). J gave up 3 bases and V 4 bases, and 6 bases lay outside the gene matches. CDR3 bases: TGTGCCAGCAGCCCCCGGACAGGGGGAGACACCGGGGAGCTGTTTTTT. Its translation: CASSPRTGGDTGELFF.

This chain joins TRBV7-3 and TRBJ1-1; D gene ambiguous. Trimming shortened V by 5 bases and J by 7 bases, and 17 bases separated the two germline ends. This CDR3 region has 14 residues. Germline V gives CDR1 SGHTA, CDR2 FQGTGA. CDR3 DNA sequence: TGTGCCAGCAGCGAAACCATGAAAGGAGGTGAAGCTTTCTTT. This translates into CASSETMKGGEAFF.

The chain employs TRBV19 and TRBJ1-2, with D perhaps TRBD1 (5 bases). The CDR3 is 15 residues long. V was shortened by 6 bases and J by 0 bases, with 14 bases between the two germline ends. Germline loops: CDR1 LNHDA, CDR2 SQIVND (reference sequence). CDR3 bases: TGTGCCAGTAGCGGGGGATACAGAACTAACTATGGCTACACCTTC. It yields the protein CASSGGYRTNYGYTF.

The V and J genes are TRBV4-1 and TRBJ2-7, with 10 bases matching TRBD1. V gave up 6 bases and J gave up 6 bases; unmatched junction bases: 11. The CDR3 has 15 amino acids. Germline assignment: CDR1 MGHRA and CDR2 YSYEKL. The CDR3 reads CASRDPRDRGFEQYF. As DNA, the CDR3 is TGCGCCAGCAGAGACCCGAGGGACAGGGGATTCGAGCAGTACTTC.

CDR3 protein: CASSFAGTVSYSNQPQHF. Written as DNA, the CDR3 is TGTGCCAGCAGCTTCGCCGGGACAGTGAGTTATAGCAATCAGCCCCAGCATTTT. This chain links TRBV7-9 with TRBJ1-5; TRBD1 aligns across 7 bases. With V trimmed by 3 bases and J by 0 bases, 11 bases remained unmatched. Germline assignment: CDR1 SEHNR and CDR2 FQNEAQ (reference sequence). The CDR3 has 18 residues.

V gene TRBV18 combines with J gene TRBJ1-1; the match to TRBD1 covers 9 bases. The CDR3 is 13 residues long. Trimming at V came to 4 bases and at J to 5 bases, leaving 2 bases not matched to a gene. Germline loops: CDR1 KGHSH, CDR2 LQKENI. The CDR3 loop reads CASSLDRGTEAFF. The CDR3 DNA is TGTGCCAGCTCACTTGACAGGGGGACTGAAGCTTTCTTT.

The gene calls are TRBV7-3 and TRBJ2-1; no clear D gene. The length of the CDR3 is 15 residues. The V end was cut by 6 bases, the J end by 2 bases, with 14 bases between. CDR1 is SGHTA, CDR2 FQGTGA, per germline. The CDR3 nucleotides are TGTGCCAGCAGTCCTGCGGAGATTACCTACAATGAGCAGTTCTTC. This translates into CASSPAEITYNEQFF.

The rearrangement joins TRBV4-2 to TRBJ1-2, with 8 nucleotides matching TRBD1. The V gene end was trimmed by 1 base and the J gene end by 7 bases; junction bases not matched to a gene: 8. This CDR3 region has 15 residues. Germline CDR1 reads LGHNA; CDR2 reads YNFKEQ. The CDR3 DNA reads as TGTGCCAGCAGCCAAGCCTCGACAGGGGAGAGTGGCTACACCTTC. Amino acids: CASSQASTGESGYTF.

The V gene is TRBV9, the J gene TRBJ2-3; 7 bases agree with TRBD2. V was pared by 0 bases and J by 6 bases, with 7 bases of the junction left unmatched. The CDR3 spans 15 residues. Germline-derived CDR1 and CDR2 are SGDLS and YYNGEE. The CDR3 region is CASSVEGREPDTQYF. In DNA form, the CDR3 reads TGTGCCAGCAGCGTAGAAGGGCGGGAGCCCGATACGCAGTATTTT. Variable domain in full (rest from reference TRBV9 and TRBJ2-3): DSGVTQTPKHLITATGQRVTLRCSPRSGDLSVYWYQQSLDQGLQFLIQYYNGEERAKGNILERFSAQQFPDLHSELNLSSLELGDSALYFCASSVEGREPDTQYFGPGTRLTVL.

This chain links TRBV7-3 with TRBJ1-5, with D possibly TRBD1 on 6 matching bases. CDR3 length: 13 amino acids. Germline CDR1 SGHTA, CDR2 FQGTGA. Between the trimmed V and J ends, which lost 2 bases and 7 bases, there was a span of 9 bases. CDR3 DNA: TGTGCCAGCAGCTTAGCAAGGGGGCAGCCCCAGCATTTT. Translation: CASSLARGQPQHF.

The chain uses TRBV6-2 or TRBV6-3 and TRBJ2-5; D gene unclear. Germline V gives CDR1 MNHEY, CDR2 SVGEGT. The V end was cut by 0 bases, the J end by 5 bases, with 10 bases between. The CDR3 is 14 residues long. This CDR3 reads CASSYSGSPETQYF. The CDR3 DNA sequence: TGTGCCAGCAGTTACTCCGGGTCTCCGGAGACCCAGTACTTC.

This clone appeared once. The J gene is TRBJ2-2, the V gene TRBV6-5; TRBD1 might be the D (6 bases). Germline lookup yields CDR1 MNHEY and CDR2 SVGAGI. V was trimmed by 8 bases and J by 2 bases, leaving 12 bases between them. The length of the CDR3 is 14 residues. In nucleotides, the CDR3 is TGTGCCAGCCGGAAGGACAGAAACACCGGGGAGCTGTTTTTT. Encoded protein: CASRKDRNTGELFF.

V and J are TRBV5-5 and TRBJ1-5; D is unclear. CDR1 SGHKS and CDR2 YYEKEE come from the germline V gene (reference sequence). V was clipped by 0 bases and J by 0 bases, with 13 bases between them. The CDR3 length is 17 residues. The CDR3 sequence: CASSLAVGSGSNQPQHF. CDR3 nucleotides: TGTGCCAGCAGCTTGGCCGTTGGGTCAGGTAGCAATCAGCCCCAGCATTTT. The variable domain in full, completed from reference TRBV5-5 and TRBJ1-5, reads DAGVTQSPTHLIKTRGQQVTLRCSPISGHKSVSWYQQVLGQGPQFIFQYYEKEERGRGNFPDRFSARQFPNYSSELNVNALLLGDSALYLCASSLAVGSGSNQPQHFGDGTRLSIL.

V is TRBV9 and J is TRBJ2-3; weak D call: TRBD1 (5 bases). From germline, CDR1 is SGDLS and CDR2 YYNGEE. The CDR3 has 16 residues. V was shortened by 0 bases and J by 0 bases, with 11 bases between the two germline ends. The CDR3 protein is CASSVGGGASTDTQYF. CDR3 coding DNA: TGTGCCAGCAGCGTAGGGGGCGGTGCCAGCACAGATACGCAGTATTTT.